This passage covers 7 T cell receptor beta chains from one sample sequenced in a study of blood T cell repertoires in COVID-19. The repertoire was sequenced with immunoSEQ multiplex PCR; TCRdb's copy has only in-frame clones and lacks some. The data contain roughly 110,000 clones, less than 90% of them singletons. The sequencing input was peripheral blood. These TCRs come from a human donor in a cohort sampled during active COVID-19.

V gene TRBV28 combines with J gene TRBJ1-1; D possibly corresponds to TRBD1 (5 bases). The V end was cut by 6 bases, the J end by 2 bases, with 10 bases between. The CDR3 is 13 residues long. The germline CDR1 and CDR2 sequences are MDHEN and SYDVKM. The DNA of the CDR3 is TGTGCCAGCAGGACGGGGGTTAACACTGAAGCTTTCTTT. As protein: CASRTGVNTEAFF.

This clone has only a few counts. The V and J genes are TRBV19 and TRBJ1-6, with 7 bases that match TRBD1. V was pared by 5 bases and J by 7 bases, with 8 bases of the junction left unmatched. CDR1 and CDR2 (germline): LNHDA, SQIVND (reference sequence). The CDR3 is made up of 15 amino acids. The CDR3: CASSARQGENSPLHF. In nucleotides, the CDR3 is TGTGCCAGTAGTGCCCGACAGGGTGAGAATTCACCCCTCCACTTT.

The genes are TRBV28 and TRBJ2-7; D might be TRBD1 (6 bases). The CDR3 consists of 14 residues. From germline, CDR1 is MDHEN and CDR2 SYDVKM. Trimming pared 3 bases from V and 4 bases from J, leaving 13 bases between. The CDR3 region is CASSLIMTGYEQYF. CDR3 DNA: TGTGCCAGCAGTTTGATAATGACAGGTTACGAGCAGTACTTC.

This chain links TRBV4-3 with TRBJ2-5; perhaps TRBD2 as D (5 bases). The CDR3 consists of 13 residues. Trimming shortened V by 0 bases and J by 5 bases, and 7 bases separated the two germline ends. The germline V gene has CDR1 LGHNA and CDR2 YSLEER. The CDR3 reads CASSQDWEETQYF. The CDR3 DNA follows: TGCGCCAGCAGCCAAGATTGGGAGGAGACCCAGTACTTC.

This clone was detected only a few times. V usage is TRBV19 and J usage is TRBJ2-2; possibly TRBD2 for D (7 bases). This CDR3 is built from 15 residues. Germline V gene lookup returns CDR1 LNHDA and CDR2 SQIVND (reference sequence). Trimming left V 3 bases short and J 5 bases short, with 13 bases between. The CDR3 DNA reads TGTGCCAGTAGTATTCGGGGGGCGGGAACCGGGGAGCTGTTTTTT. Translating gives CASSIRGAGTGELFF.

This rearrangement joins TRBV4-3 to TRBJ2-3, with TRBD2 matching 8 bases. Germline V gene sequence: CDR1 LGHNA, CDR2 YSLEER. The CDR3 is 15 amino acids. The trim removed 2 bases at V and 1 base at J, leaving 2 bases unmatched. As DNA, the CDR3 is TGCGCCAGCAGCCAAACTAGCGGCCGCACAGATACGCAGTATTTT. Translated, it gives CASSQTSGRTDTQYF.

The chain uses TRBV2 and TRBJ2-1; TRBD2 matches at 12 bases. CDR3 length: 17 residues. V was clipped by 5 bases and J by 2 bases; unmatched bases: 7. Germline CDR1 and CDR2: SNHLY and FYNNEI. The CDR3 loop reads CASSPPSGRAAYNEQFF. DNA of the CDR3: TGTGCCAGCAGTCCCCCTAGCGGGAGGGCCGCCTACAATGAGCAGTTCTTC.